This T cell receptor beta chain stems from a study of T cells in Graves' hyperthyroidism and ophthalmopathy. Clinical symptoms, serum thyroxine and TRAb, thyroid ultrasound and orbital computed tomography together formed the diagnostic basis. TCR beta CDR3 regions were amplified from RNA. HTBI primers were the set used in a first-round RT-PCR of the TCR CDR3. TCRdb reprocessed the multiplex PCR reads with MiXCR, giving one entry per CDR3 protein. The repertoire has under 350,000 distinct CDR3 sequences, 20% to 25% of them found once; the top ten carry over 25%. Sequences were obtained from blood. This TCR was sampled from a man in his forties with Graves' hyperthyroidism that later progressed to Graves' ophthalmopathy.

The CDR3 spells CASSYSGRLTYSNQPQHF. The CDR3 DNA reads as TGTGCCAGCAGTTACTCTGGTCGACTGACCTATAGCAATCAGCCCCAGCATTTT. This sequence joins TRBV6-2 or TRBV6-3 and TRBJ1-5; D gene ambiguous. V was cut by 0 bases and J by 0 bases, with 15 bases left in between. CDR3 size: 18 residues. Germline CDR1 reads MNHEY; CDR2 reads SVGEGT.